This TCR beta chain was sequenced during a study of response to subunit inactivated influenza vaccine. Whole-study findings and limits: Authors suggested each seasonal flu vaccination may recruit only limited numbers of new T cells.

Ten or more counts support this clonotype. Its target is unknown. The CDR3 covers 14 residues. Germline loops: CDR1 SGHRS, CDR2 YFSETQ. V was clipped by 3 bases and J by 4 bases; unmatched bases: 6. TCRdb reanalysed the RT-PCR reads using MiXCR and keeps one entry per CDR3 protein. There are fewer than 600,000 distinct CDR3 sequences in the sample; approximately 7.7% occur only once, and around 13% lies in the top ten. This chain links TRBV5-1 with TRBJ2-5, with 7 bases that match TRBD2. The receptor comes from a man between 50 and 75 years old who received an inactivated influenza vaccine. Specimen: PBMCs from blood, collected about 24 months after vaccination. CDR3 DNA: TGCGCCAGCAGCTCAGGACGGGAGGTAGAGACCCAGTACTTC. It encodes CASSSGREVETQYF. The full variable domain, with the rest looked up from reference TRBV5-1 and TRBJ2-5, is KAGVTQTPRYLIKTRGQQVTLSCSPISGHRSVSWYQQTPGQGLQFLFEYFSETQRNKGNFPGRFSGRQFSNSRSEMNVSTLELGDSALYLCASSSGREVETQYFGPGTRLLVL.